The clone carrying this T cell receptor beta chain has only a few counts. Its antigen is as yet unknown. This sample is part of a study of blood T cells in healthy people across ages. General study findings and limits: TCR beta diversity, measured per million T cells, fell in a roughly linear way with age. A strong correlation between TCR beta diversity and naive T cell percentage was seen.

The V and J ends lost 2 bases and 10 bases respectively, with 9 bases between them. There are 11 residues in the CDR3. Germline V gene lookup returns CDR1 MGHRA and CDR2 YSYEKL. A second PCR of 7 to 11 cycles used a sample-barcoded 5' primer and a J-beta primer mix. Every individual sample yielded 3 million or more paired-end reads (each containing CDR3). TCRdb used MiXCR to reprocess the 5' RACE reads, holding one entry per CDR3 protein. The sample lists roughly 1.4 million distinct CDR3 sequences; 59% were seen once. Input material: blood. The rearrangement links TRBV4-1 to TRBJ2-7; D is possibly TRBD1 or TRBD2 (6 bases each). The sequence was obtained from a man between 18 and 29 years old in good health. The CDR3 region is CASSQLGGQYF. In nucleotides, the CDR3 is TGCGCCAGCAGCCAATTGGGGGGCCAGTACTTC.